This T cell receptor beta chain was found in a study of shared clonotypes between healthy human individuals. The study's findings and limits: Large depth notwithstanding, sorted-subset sequencing proved incomplete by rarefaction.

Turning to this clone: Antigen specificity is unknown.

CD45RO-negative, CCR7-positively selected cells formed the naive CD8 fraction, excluding terminally differentiated effector memory CD45RA+ cells. The length of the CDR3 is 15 residues. V shed 3 bases, J shed 6 bases, and the junction held 5 bases outside the gene matches. Germline CDR1 reads MDHEN; CDR2 reads SYDVKM. Per the authors' pipeline: Junction-only immunoSEQ data arrived without quality scores, meaning filtering differed. TCRdb keeps only in-frame clones here, not all; method: immunoSEQ multiplex PCR. The V and J calls and the clone size are those of that table, but D and trimming were determined from the DNA. The table shows around 620,000 clones, with around 96% occurring only once.

The sequenced material came from naive CD8+ T cells sorted from blood. This sequence originates from a woman in her twenties or thirties in good health. The chain couples TRBV28 to TRBJ1-2; 12 bases align to TRBD1. The CDR3, as DNA: TGTGCCAGCAGTTTCCCGGGACAGGGGGCAAATGGCTACACCTTC. It codes for CASSFPGQGANGYTF.